This T cell receptor (beta chain) is from a study of T cells in women clearing cervical HPV infection. Turning to this clone: Coverage ceases 3 residues before the CDR3 finishes, and the germline J gene fills in the end.

Clones were read by immunoSEQ multiplex PCR, and TCRdb kept only the in-frame ones, dropping some. The sample totals 19,000 or so clones. The germline gives CDR1 MNHEY, CDR2 SVGEGT. This CDR3 contains 17 residues. With 6 bases removed from V and 0 bases from J, the gap between germline ends came to 21 bases. Sequencing was performed on blood buffy coat. This TCR derives from a woman aged 18 to 75 with a cervical HPV16 infection that either progressed to CIN3+ or cleared (not recorded which). The gene calls are TRBV6-2 or TRBV6-3 and TRBJ2-7, with D uncertain. Partial CDR3 DNA: TGTGCCAGCAGCCTCCCTATGGGCGCGACCCCCTCCTACGAG. Protein sequence: CASSLPMGATPSYE. The entire CDR3 reads CASSLPMGATPSYEQYF.